These T cell receptor beta chains were read from a single sample in a study of blood T cell repertoires in COVID-19. Measured with immunoSEQ multiplex PCR; TCRdb has only the in-frame clones, and not every one. The data contain 40,000 to 50,000 clones, 86% of them singletons. Sequenced material: peripheral blood. The origin of the receptors is a man aged 35-49 years with active COVID-19. Each CDR3 is given with its conserved first and last residue.

V gene,J gene,CDR3 protein
TRBV7-2,TRBJ1-5,CASSRDRNQPQHF
TRBV28,TRBJ1-2,CASSPAGLSGFNYGYTF
TRBV29-1,TRBJ1-2,CSVGGSGQGAVGYTF
TRBV29-1,TRBJ2-1,CSVDTTTSGYNEQFF
TRBV19,TRBJ2-3,CASRPTSASTDTQYF
TRBV18,TRBJ1-2,CASSPLENYGYTF
TRBV19,TRBJ1-5,CASSIGRDSNQPQHF
TRBV10-2,TRBJ1-1,CASSRGNTEAFF
TRBV28,TRBJ1-2,CASSIYGLRYGYTF
TRBV7-8,TRBJ1-5,CASSFKGPRNQPQHF
TRBV27,TRBJ2-1,CASSVSSGGAFGEQFF
TRBV5-6,TRBJ2-7,CASSLTGDYEQYF
TRBV3-1/TRBV3-2,TRBJ1-1,CASSQNSEAFF
TRBV6-5,TRBJ1-1,CASSPTGYTEAFF
TRBV18,TRBJ2-1,CASSPGGIEQFF
TRBV29-1,TRBJ2-3,CSVERPGQGATDTQYF